The subject of this entry is one T cell receptor (beta chain). Its antigen is still unknown. The data are from a study of T cell responses to AZD1222 COVID-19 vaccine. Study findings and constraints: Vaccine-related CD4 TCRs covered spike, predominating at 160-218 and 743-854.

The junction had 11 bases not matched to a gene; V was cut back by 3 bases and J by 5 bases. Germline loops: CDR1 SGHRS, CDR2 YFSETQ. This CDR3 is built from 15 residues. Profiled with immunoSEQ multiplex PCR; TCRdb holds only in-frame clones, not every one. The sample holds some 120,000 clones, approximately 85% seen once. The TCR originated in an adult in good health. The chain has TRBV5-1 and TRBJ2-7; 7 nucleotides agree with TRBD1. This specimen consisted of peripheral blood, obtained on day 0 of AZD1222 vaccination. The CDR3 DNA is TGCGCCAGCAGCTCGGTCCCAGGGGGAAATAACGAGCAGTACTTC. Protein product: CASSSVPGGNNEQYF. The complete variable domain, with remaining parts taken from reference TRBV5-1 and TRBJ2-7, reads KAGVTQTPRYLIKTRGQQVTLSCSPISGHRSVSWYQQTPGQGLQFLFEYFSETQRNKGNFPGRFSGRQFSNSRSEMNVSTLELGDSALYLCASSSVPGGNNEQYFGPGTRLTVT.